This T cell receptor beta chain was retrieved from a study of CD4 T cells in relation to SARS-CoV-2 and coronaviruses. In the study overall: Controls used an HIV-1 Nef peptide pool or no peptide.

Study findings and constraints: Samples before the pandemic and after infection were not matched within any donor. Compared with monoreactive clones, crossreactive clones showed significantly weaker SARS-CoV-2 expansion.

Before the COVID-19 pandemic, during about 2010-2018, CD4+ T cells were taken from unexposed donors. After about 10 days of culture, CD4+ T cells were isolated. Testing used SARS-CoV-2 S/N and four cold-coronavirus spikes on unexposed-donor CD4+ T cells, cells permitting. Worth noting for this clone: Its antigen is unidentified.

This CDR3 contains 14 residues. After removal of 3 bases from V and 5 bases from J, the junction contained 9 bases not matched to a gene. Germline V CDR1 and CDR2: DFQATT, SNEGSKA (reference sequence). Sequencing used immunoSEQ multiplex PCR; TCRdb keeps in-frame clones, though not all of them. The repertoire has 18,000 or so clones, approximately 78% of them found once; the top ten carry roughly 19%. The sequenced sample consisted of CD4+ T cells from PBMCs, cultured in vitro. V gene TRBV20-1 combines with J gene TRBJ2-5, with 7 bases that match TRBD2. The TCR comes from a human donor in good health. CDR3 sequence (DNA): TGCAGTGCTAGTTTGCGGGAGATCCGGGAGACCCAGTACTTC. Amino acid sequence: CSASLREIRETQYF.